A selection of T cell receptor beta chains follows, all from one sample in a study of long-term antiretroviral therapy in people with HIV. Here immunoSEQ multiplex PCR was the method, and the copy in TCRdb shows in-frame clones only, minus some. The table includes roughly 34,000 clones, roughly three quarters detected once. The starting material was unsorted PBMCs, obtained 1.9 years after starting antiretroviral therapy. The origin of the receptors is a man between 18 and 29 years old with HIV. CDR3s include the opening cysteine and the closing phenylalanine or tryptophan. A D gene is named only where the DNA matches it firmly.

12	TRBD1	TRBV6-1	TRBJ1-2	CASLDRGGGYTF
16	TRBD1	TRBV10-3	TRBJ2-1	CAISLGQGRRVDEQFF
14	TRBD1	TRBV27	TRBJ2-2	CASSFGTGIGELFF
15	-	TRBV4-2	TRBJ2-3	CASSQDGSYTDTQYF
15	TRBD2	TRBV2	TRBJ2-7	CASSAGGALSYEQYF
17	TRBD2	TRBV5-4	TRBJ2-1	CASSNQERGGYYNEQFF
13	-	TRBV11-2	TRBJ1-5	CASSLDRGQPQHF
15	-	TRBV6-5	TRBJ2-1	CASSYDGTAYNEQFF
13	-	TRBV28	TRBJ1-1	CASRLVDFTEAFF
17	-	TRBV5-1	TRBJ2-3	CASSLTWTRGKTDTQYF
14	-	TRBV18	TRBJ1-2	CASSPGPMSGYYTF
13	-	TRBV2	TRBJ2-1	CASRTTGSNEQFF
15	TRBD2	TRBV18	TRBJ2-1	CASSFLAGAENEQFF
12	-	TRBV7-9	TRBJ2-1	CASSLGGGKQFF
13	-	TRBV5-5	TRBJ1-1	CASSLVANTEAFF
14	TRBD1	TRBV10-3	TRBJ1-6	CAIRSGQDNSPLHF
12	-	TRBV25-1	TRBJ2-7	CATGPESYEQYF
16	-	TRBV28	TRBJ2-1	CASSSLGRDSYNEQFF
16	-	TRBV7-2	TRBJ1-6	CASSLRLGQTNSPLHF
12	-	TRBV2	TRBJ2-2	CASSALKSRLFF
12	TRBD1	TRBV7-9	TRBJ1-1	CASNRGNTEAFF
15	TRBD1	TRBV5-1	TRBJ2-3	CASSLGTGGGDTQYF
16	TRBD1	TRBV19	TRBJ1-6	CASSRSGTDNNSPLHF
12	-	TRBV28	TRBJ1-2	CASSLAQRGYTF
15	-	TRBV27	TRBJ1-1	CASTPGVGVDTEAFF
13	TRBD1	TRBV5-1	TRBJ1-5	CASSYGTGVPQHF
16	-	TRBV5-1	TRBJ2-3	CASSFQGGERKDTQYF
14	-	TRBV4-1	TRBJ1-2	CASSPAGGYYGYTF
16	TRBD2	TRBV6-5	TRBJ2-5	CASSYSLAGLEETQYF
13	-	TRBV5-6	TRBJ2-3	CASSLESGDTQYF
14	-	TRBV7-9	TRBJ1-6	CASSQVLRSSPLHF
15	-	TRBV11-3	TRBJ2-7	CASSLAWGASYEQYF
17	TRBD1	TRBV4-1	TRBJ2-3	CASSQVGTGGIFDTQYF
15	-	TRBV11-2	TRBJ2-1	CASSPRTGNYNEQFF
11	-	TRBV29-1	TRBJ1-1	CSVEYTTEAFF
15	-	TRBV28	TRBJ2-1	CASSSTRSPPGEQFF
14	-	TRBV6-1	TRBJ2-1	CASSEVWAYNEQFF
14	TRBD1	TRBV7-8	TRBJ1-1	CASSLGSGGGEAFF
18	-	TRBV27	TRBJ1-2	CASSIRGASTSTNYGYTF
16	TRBD2	TRBV4-2	TRBJ2-1	CASSQDETSGYNEQFF
13	-	TRBV10-2	TRBJ2-3	CASSDGFTDTQYF
15	TRBD1	TRBV6-6	TRBJ1-1	CASRHLTGMDTEAFF
12	TRBD1	TRBV29-1	TRBJ2-5	CSGRQGEETQYF